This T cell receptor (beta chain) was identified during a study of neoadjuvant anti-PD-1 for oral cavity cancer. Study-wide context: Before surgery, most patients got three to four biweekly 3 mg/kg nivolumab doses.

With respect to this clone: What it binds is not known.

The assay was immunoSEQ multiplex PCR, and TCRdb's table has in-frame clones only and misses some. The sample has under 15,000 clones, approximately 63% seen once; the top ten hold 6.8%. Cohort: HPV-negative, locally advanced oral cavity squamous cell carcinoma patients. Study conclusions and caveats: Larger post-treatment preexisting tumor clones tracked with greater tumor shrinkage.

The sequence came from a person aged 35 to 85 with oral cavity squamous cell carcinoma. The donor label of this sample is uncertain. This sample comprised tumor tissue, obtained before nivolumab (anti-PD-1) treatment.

This chain's CDR3 is CASRKDTSGQPQHF. The DNA for the CDR3 is TGTGCCAGCAGAAAGGACACCTCGGGGCAGCCCCAGCATTTT. The V and J genes are TRBV2 and TRBJ1-5; possibly TRBD1 for D (5 bases). This CDR3 comprises 14 residues. V was cut by 6 bases and J by 7 bases, with 16 bases left in between. The germline CDR1 and CDR2 sequences are SNHLY and FYNNEI.